This T cell receptor beta chain was profiled in a study of T cell responses to AZD1222 COVID-19 vaccine. Libraries were prepared by immunoSEQ multiplex PCR; TCRdb keeps only in-frame clonotypes and omits some of them. The sample has about 86,000 clones, 85% to 90% seen once. Comments on this clone: Its target is not known.

Findings of the study overall: Nearly half of spike-specific TCRs reportedly go after variant regions that carry no mutations. CD4 TCRs associated with vaccination spanned spike, dominating at 160-218 and 743-854.

Pooled together were second doses at about 4 or about 12 weeks. The sequenced sample was peripheral blood, obtained 28 days after the second AZD1222 dose. The origin of this receptor is an adult who received the AZD1222 COVID-19 vaccine.

The CDR3 DNA sequence: TGTGCCAGCAGCCACCGACAGGGTGTCTCCTATGGCTACACCTTC. This codes for CASSHRQGVSYGYTF. The chain is built from TRBV3-1 (or the pseudogene TRBV3-2) and TRBJ1-2; 7 bases are a match to TRBD1. V lost 3 bases to trimming and J lost 4 bases; unmatched junction nucleotides: 8. Germline lookup yields CDR1 LGHDT and CDR2 YNNKEL (reference sequence). The CDR3 runs 15 residues.